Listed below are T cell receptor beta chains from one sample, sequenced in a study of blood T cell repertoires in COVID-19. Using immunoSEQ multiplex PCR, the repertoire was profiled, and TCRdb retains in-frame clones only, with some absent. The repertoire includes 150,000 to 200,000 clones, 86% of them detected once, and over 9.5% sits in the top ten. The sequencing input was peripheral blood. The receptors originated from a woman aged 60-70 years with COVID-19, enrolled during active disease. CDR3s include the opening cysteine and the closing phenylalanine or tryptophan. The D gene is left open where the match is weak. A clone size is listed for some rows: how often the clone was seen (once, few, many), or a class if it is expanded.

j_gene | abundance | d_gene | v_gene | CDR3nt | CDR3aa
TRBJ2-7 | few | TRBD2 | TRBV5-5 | TGTGCCAGCAGCTTGGGATCCAGCGGGGGCTACGAGCAGTACTTC | CASSLGSSGGYEQYF
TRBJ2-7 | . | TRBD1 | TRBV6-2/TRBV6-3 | TGTGCCAGCAGTTACCCACCGGACAGGGACTACGAGCAGTACTTC | CASSYPPDRDYEQYF
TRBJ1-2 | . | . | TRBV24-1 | TGTGCCACCAGTGATTTTCGGACATTTTATGGCTACACCTTC | CATSDFRTFYGYTF
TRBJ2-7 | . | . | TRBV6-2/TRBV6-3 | TGTGCCAGCAGTTACATCGCGGGAAACTACGAGCAGTACTTC | CASSYIAGNYEQYF
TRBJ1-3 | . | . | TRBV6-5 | TGTGCCAGCAGTTACTCGAGGGCAGCCTCTGGAAACACCATATATTTT | CASSYSRAASGNTIYF
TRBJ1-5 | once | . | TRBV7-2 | TGTGCCAGCAGGGGGGGGCCAAGCAATCAGCCCCAGCATTTT | CASRGGPSNQPQHF
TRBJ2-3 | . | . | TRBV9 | TGTGCCAGCAGCGTAGCGGGAGCCACAGATACGCAGTATTTT | CASSVAGATDTQYF
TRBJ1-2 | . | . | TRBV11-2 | TGTGCCAGCAGCTTAGAGCGGCAGGGATATGGCTACACCTTC | CASSLERQGYGYTF
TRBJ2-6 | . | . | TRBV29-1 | TGCAGCGTTGGCAAGGGGTCCAGCTCTGGGGCCAACGTCCTGACTTTC | CSVGKGSSSGANVLTF
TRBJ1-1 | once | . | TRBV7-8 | TGTGCCAGCAGGTCAACCCCGACAGCTAAGTACACTGAAGCTTTCTTT | CASRSTPTAKYTEAFF
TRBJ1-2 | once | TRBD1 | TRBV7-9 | TGTGCCAGCAGCTTAGGAGGGACAGGATTGAACTATGGCTACACCTTC | CASSLGGTGLNYGYTF
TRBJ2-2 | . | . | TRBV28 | TGTGCCAGCAGTTCGTACACCGGGGAGCTGTTTTTT | CASSSYTGELFF
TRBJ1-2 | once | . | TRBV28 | TGTGCCAGCAGAACCTCAGGGAATGGCTACACCTTC | CASRTSGNGYTF
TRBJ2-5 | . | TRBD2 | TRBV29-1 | TGCAGCGTCGACGCCCGGCTAGCGGGAGAAGAGACCCAGTACTTC | CSVDARLAGEETQYF
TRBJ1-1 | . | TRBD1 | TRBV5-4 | TGTGCCAGCAGCCCCGGGACAGGGGTCATGAACACTGAAGCTTTCTTT | CASSPGTGVMNTEAFF
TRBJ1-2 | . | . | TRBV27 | TGTGCCAGCAAATTTAACACCGTTAACTATGGCTACACCTTC | CASKFNTVNYGYTF
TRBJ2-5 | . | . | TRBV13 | TGTGCCAGCAGCTTTTGGGGTCAGGGGCCAAAGACCCAGTACTTC | CASSFWGQGPKTQYF
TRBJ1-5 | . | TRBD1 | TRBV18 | TGTGCCAGCTCAGGCACAGGGGGCCAGCCCCAGCATTTT | CASSGTGGQPQHF
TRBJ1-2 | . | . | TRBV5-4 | TGTGCCAGCAGTTTCAGCTATGGCTACACCTTC | CASSFSYGYTF
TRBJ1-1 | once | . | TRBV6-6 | TGTGCCAGCAGTTATGGGGAGGGTTGGACTGAAGCTTTCTTT | CASSYGEGWTEAFF